Presented here are 29 T cell receptor beta chains from one specimen sequenced in a study of shared clonotypes between healthy human individuals. Clones were sequenced by immunoSEQ multiplex PCR, and TCRdb holds only the in-frame ones, with some missing. The table has hundreds of thousands of clones, around 79% seen once. The sample comprised PBMCs. Every receptor here comes from a middle-aged woman in good health. Some clones in this sample may be carry-over from other donors' samples.

The genes are TRBV30 and TRBJ2-3; perhaps TRBD2 as D (7 bases). CDR1 and CDR2 (germline): GTSNPN, SVGIG (reference sequence). The CDR3 runs 16 residues. V was cut by 1 base and J by 5 bases, with 19 bases left in between. DNA of the CDR3: TGTGCCTGGAGTGCCGGGAGGCAGGGGATTGGAGATACGCAGTATTTT. It specifies CAWSAGRQGIGDTQYF.

The chain carries TRBV9 and TRBJ2-1; D gene ambiguous. The CDR3 is 16 residues long. The V gene lost 0 bases and the J gene lost 0 bases, with 10 bases spanning the gap. Germline CDR1 reads SGDLS; CDR2 reads YYNGEE. The CDR3 sequence: CASSVDLGPSYNEQFF. In DNA form, the CDR3 reads TGTGCCAGCAGCGTAGATTTAGGGCCCTCCTACAATGAGCAGTTCTTC.

V gene TRBV7-2 combines with J gene TRBJ1-5, with D hard to call. Germline loops: CDR1 SGHTA, CDR2 FQGNSA. With 4 bases removed from V and 4 bases from J, the gap between germline ends came to 8 bases. The CDR3 consists of 13 residues. The CDR3 protein is CASSYDGNQPQHF. The CDR3 DNA reads TGTGCCAGCAGCTACGACGGTAATCAGCCCCAGCATTTT.

This chain uses TRBV5-4 with TRBJ1-1, with 11 bases matching TRBD1. Losses at the gene ends were 4 bases for V and 5 bases for J; bases not matched to a gene: 10. Germline V gene data show CDR1 as SGHNT and CDR2 as YYREEE (reference sequence). There are 16 residues in the CDR3. As DNA, the CDR3 is TGTGCCAGCAGCGCGGGGACAGGGGGTAGGGAAACTGAAGCTTTCTTT. Encoded protein: CASSAGTGGRETEAFF.

The chain couples TRBV18 to TRBJ1-2; unclear D gene. The CDR3 loop spans 15 amino acids. Trimming removed 3 bases at V and 9 bases at J, with 20 bases between. CDR1 is KGHSH and CDR2 is LQKENI in the germline V gene. The CDR3 is CASSPPASGRQSYTF. The CDR3 DNA reads as TGTGCCAGCTCACCCCCTGCATCCGGACGTCAGAGCTACACCTTC.

This clone occurred once. J is TRBJ1-4 and V is TRBV25-1; D is ambiguous. The CDR3 loop spans 15 amino acids. Germline V gives CDR1 MGHDK, CDR2 SYGVNS. V dropped 2 bases and J dropped 7 bases, with 14 bases sitting between them. DNA of the CDR3: TGTGCCAGCAGTGAAATACTTGGGCTTGGTGAAAAACTGTTTTTT. It yields the protein CASSEILGLGEKLFF.

This clone was found a few times. The chain uses TRBV6-4 and TRBJ2-1, with TRBD2 matching 10 bases. The germline gives CDR1 MRHNA, CDR2 SNTAGT. The trim removed 6 bases at V and 3 bases at J, leaving 8 bases unmatched. The CDR3 has 16 amino acids. CDR3 protein: CASSPALAGDYNEQFF. CDR3 nucleotide sequence: TGTGCCAGCAGCCCTGCGCTAGCGGGAGACTACAATGAGCAGTTCTTC.

The chain couples TRBV27 to TRBJ2-2; the D gene is possibly TRBD2 (6 bases). This CDR3 contains 15 residues. The germline CDR1 and CDR2 sequences are MNHEY and SMNVEV (reference sequence). With 3 bases removed from V and 4 bases from J, the gap between germline ends came to 12 bases. DNA for the CDR3: TGTGCCAGCAGTTTTGGAGGGAGCGCCACCGGGGAGCTGTTTTTT. This codes for CASSFGGSATGELFF.

The genes are TRBV10-2 and TRBJ2-1, with 8 positions matching TRBD2. The CDR3 consists of 14 residues. The V gene's germline CDR1 is WSHSY and CDR2 SAAADI. The V and J ends lost 4 bases and 4 bases, in that order; junction bases with no gene match: 3. CDR3 bases: TGCGCCAGCAGTGCACGGGGGGGATACAATGAGCAGTTCTTC. Its translation: CASSARGGYNEQFF.

The CDR3 reads CASSIWFQGFDEQFF. CDR3 in DNA: TGTGCCAGTAGTATATGGTTTCAGGGTTTCGATGAGCAGTTCTTC. J is TRBJ2-1 and V is TRBV19; tentatively, D is TRBD1 (5 bases). CDR3 length: 15 residues. Per the germline V gene, CDR1 is LNHDA and CDR2 is SQIVND (reference sequence). V lost 2 bases, J lost 8 bases, and 16 bases lay in between.

This clone was picked up a small number of times. CDR3 in DNA: TGTGCCAGCAGCTGGGCGTCCGCGGGAGGCACAGATACGCAGTATTTT. This sequence encodes CASSWASAGGTDTQYF. This chain connects TRBV14 to TRBJ2-3, with TRBD2 matching over 7 bases. CDR3 size: 16 residues. The germline V gene has CDR1 SGHDN and CDR2 FVKESK. V was clipped by 5 bases and J by 1 base; unmatched bases: 9.

The V call is TRBV23-1, the J call TRBJ1-1; possible D gene TRBD1, 5 bases. TRBV23-1 is given ORF status, its function remaining uncertain. The V gene lost 1 base and the J gene lost 1 base, with 10 bases spanning the gap. The CDR3 totals 15 residues. CDR3 in amino acids: CASSQWGGENTEAFF. CDR3 nucleotides: TGCGCCAGCAGTCAATGGGGCGGAGAGAACACTGAAGCTTTCTTT.

The rearrangement links TRBV10-2 to TRBJ1-5; D is unclear. Between the trimmed V and J ends, which lost 1 base and 7 bases, there was a span of 11 bases. This CDR3 is built from 14 residues. Per germline, CDR1 WSHSY and CDR2 SAAADI. The CDR3 DNA is TGCGCCAGCAGTGAGTTCGGAACGGGGCAGCCCCAGCATTTT. The encoded protein is CASSEFGTGQPQHF.

CDR3 sequence (DNA): TGTGCCAGCAGTTCCGCAAGGGTCTACGAGCAGTACTTC. Its translation is CASSSARVYEQYF. The chain recombines TRBV27 with TRBJ2-7; unclear D gene. V was pared by 4 bases and J by 3 bases, with 10 bases between. This CDR3 spans 13 amino acids. Germline lookup yields CDR1 MNHEY and CDR2 SMNVEV (reference sequence).

V is TRBV19 and J is TRBJ2-7; D is undetermined. V lost 1 base to trimming and J lost 4 bases, with 11 bases between them. The CDR3 covers 14 residues. Per the germline V gene, CDR1 is LNHDA and CDR2 is SQIVND (reference sequence). The CDR3 nucleotides read TGTGCCAGTAGTATAGCCGGGCCATCGTACGAGCAGTACTTC. Its translation is CASSIAGPSYEQYF.

The chain employs TRBV30 and TRBJ2-1, with TRBD2 identical over 8 bases. The CDR3 totals 14 residues. Germline CDR1 and CDR2: GTSNPN and SVGIG (reference sequence). V was pared by 2 bases and J by 3 bases, with 3 bases of the junction left unmatched. This chain's CDR3 is CAWSTSGIYNEQFF. CDR3 DNA sequence: TGTGCCTGGAGTACTAGCGGAATCTACAATGAGCAGTTCTTC. The full variable domain, completed using reference TRBV30 and TRBJ2-1, is SQTIHQWPATLVQPVGSPLSLECTVEGTSNPNLYWYRQAAGRGLQLLFYSVGIGQISSEVPQNLSASRPQDRQFILSSKKLLLSDSGFYLCAWSTSGIYNEQFFGPGTRLTVL.

The chain couples TRBV9 to TRBJ2-5; 9 positions match TRBD1. Per germline, CDR1 SGDLS and CDR2 YYNGEE. V shed 4 bases and J 5 bases; nucleotides not matched to a gene: 6. CDR3 length: 14 residues. The CDR3 DNA sequence: TGTGCCAGCAGCTCCATCACAGGGGGCGAGACCCAGTACTTC. As protein: CASSSITGGETQYF.

The chain links TRBV7-2 to TRBJ2-7, with 7 bases that match TRBD2. CDR1 is SGHTA and CDR2 is FQGNSA in the germline V gene. The J segment lost 3 bases and the V segment lost 1 base, leaving 9 bases of the junction unmatched. The CDR3 is made up of 16 amino acids. The CDR3, as DNA: TGTGCCAGCAGCTTAGGCGGTGGGGGAGGGCTCTACGAGCAGTACTTC. Translating gives CASSLGGGGGLYEQYF.

The J gene is TRBJ1-3, the V gene TRBV9; D uncertain. This CDR3 region has 16 residues. Germline CDR1 and CDR2: SGDLS and YYNGEE. V was cut by 3 bases and J by 0 bases, with 13 bases left in between. CDR3 protein: CASSAGWRSSGNTIYF. CDR3 nucleotide sequence: TGTGCCAGCAGCGCCGGTTGGCGGAGCTCTGGAAACACCATATATTTT.

V and J are TRBV25-1 and TRBJ2-1; TRBD2 might be the D (5 bases). Germline lookup yields CDR1 MGHDK and CDR2 SYGVNS. The length of the CDR3 is 14 residues. Trimming removed 5 bases at V and 7 bases at J, with 15 bases between. The CDR3 is CASSQRAPGNEQFF. As DNA, the CDR3 is TGTGCCAGCAGTCAAAGGGCCCCGGGAAATGAGCAGTTCTTC.

In DNA, the CDR3 is TGTGCCAGCAGTGCGACAGGTCTATGGGATCAGCCCCAGCATTTT. Translated, it gives CASSATGLWDQPQHF. The chain employs TRBV28 and TRBJ1-5; D might be TRBD1 (6 bases). Germline V gives CDR1 MDHEN, CDR2 SYDVKM. Trimming stripped 5 bases from V and 5 bases from J, with 16 bases between. The CDR3 is made up of 15 amino acids.

The V call is TRBV15, the J call TRBJ2-1; D remains unclear. With 0 bases removed from V and 7 bases from J, the gap between germline ends came to 1 base. Germline V gives CDR1 LNHNV, CDR2 YYDKDF (reference sequence). The CDR3 is 11 amino acids. The CDR3 coding sequence is TGTGCCACCAGCAGAGATAATGAGCAGTTCTTC. This encodes CATSRDNEQFF.

The chain uses TRBV9 and TRBJ2-1; 14 positions match TRBD2. In germline, CDR1 is SGDLS, CDR2 YYNGEE. This CDR3 region has 17 residues. The ends lost 4 bases at V and 9 bases at J; junction bases unmatched: 12. Here the CDR3 DNA reads TGTGCCAGCAGCCTGAGTGGGACTAGCGGGAGTAGTGGTGAGCAGTTCTTC. It translates to CASSLSGTSGSSGEQFF.

This clone is medium-sized (0.01 to 0.1%) within its sample. The chain employs TRBV4-2 and TRBJ2-2; 8 nucleotides match TRBD2. Germline CDR1 LGHNA, CDR2 YNFKEQ. Unmatched junction bases numbered 7, after V lost 4 bases and J lost 3 bases. The CDR3 is made up of 16 amino acids. The CDR3 DNA reads as TGTGCCAGCAGCCGCAGCGGGAGAGAGGACACCGGGGAGCTGTTTTTT. It specifies CASSRSGREDTGELFF.

The chain carries TRBV30 and TRBJ1-1; a weak D match, TRBD1 (5 bases). The CDR3 length is 15 residues. V was clipped by 1 base and J by 0 bases, with 12 bases between them. The germline gives CDR1 GTSNPN, CDR2 SVGIG (reference sequence). The CDR3 DNA sequence: TGTGCCTGGAGTGCTCGGGGCAGTTTGAACACTGAAGCTTTCTTT. Encoded protein: CAWSARGSLNTEAFF.

V is TRBV5-4 and J is TRBJ2-2; 12 nucleotides agree with TRBD1. The trim removed 1 base at V and 5 bases at J, leaving 3 bases unmatched. CDR3 length: 16 amino acids. Germline CDR1 is SGHNT and CDR2 is YYREEE (reference sequence). CDR3 DNA sequence: TGTGCCAGCAGCTTGTGGGACAGGGGGCTAACCGGGGAGCTGTTTTTT. This codes for CASSLWDRGLTGELFF.

Written as DNA, the CDR3 is TGTGCCAGCAGCCAGCCTATGGATGAGCAGTTCTTC. It yields the protein CASSQPMDEQFF. The gene calls are TRBV7-9 and TRBJ2-1, with unresolved D. Trimming removed 5 bases from V and 8 bases from J, with 10 bases in between. Germline V lookup: CDR1 SEHNR, CDR2 FQNEAQ (reference sequence). This CDR3 contains 12 residues.

The V and J genes are TRBV7-3 and TRBJ2-7; 10 nucleotides agree with TRBD1. The V segment lost 5 bases and the J segment 5 bases; nucleotides outside the gene matches: 3. The CDR3 runs to 13 residues. The germline V gene has CDR1 SGHTA and CDR2 FQGTGA. The CDR3 here is CASSLGQGNEQYF. DNA for the CDR3: TGTGCCAGCAGCCTGGGACAGGGGAACGAGCAGTACTTC.

The chain is built from TRBV4-1 and TRBJ2-1, with 16 bases matching TRBD2. CDR1 and CDR2 (germline): MGHRA, YSYEKL. V gave up 0 bases and J gave up 2 bases; unmatched junction bases: 7. The CDR3 is made up of 20 amino acids. As DNA, the CDR3 is TGCGCCAGCAGCCAAGATGGGGGGACTAGCGGGAGGGATCCCTACAATGAGCAGTTCTTC. This codes for CASSQDGGTSGRDPYNEQFF.